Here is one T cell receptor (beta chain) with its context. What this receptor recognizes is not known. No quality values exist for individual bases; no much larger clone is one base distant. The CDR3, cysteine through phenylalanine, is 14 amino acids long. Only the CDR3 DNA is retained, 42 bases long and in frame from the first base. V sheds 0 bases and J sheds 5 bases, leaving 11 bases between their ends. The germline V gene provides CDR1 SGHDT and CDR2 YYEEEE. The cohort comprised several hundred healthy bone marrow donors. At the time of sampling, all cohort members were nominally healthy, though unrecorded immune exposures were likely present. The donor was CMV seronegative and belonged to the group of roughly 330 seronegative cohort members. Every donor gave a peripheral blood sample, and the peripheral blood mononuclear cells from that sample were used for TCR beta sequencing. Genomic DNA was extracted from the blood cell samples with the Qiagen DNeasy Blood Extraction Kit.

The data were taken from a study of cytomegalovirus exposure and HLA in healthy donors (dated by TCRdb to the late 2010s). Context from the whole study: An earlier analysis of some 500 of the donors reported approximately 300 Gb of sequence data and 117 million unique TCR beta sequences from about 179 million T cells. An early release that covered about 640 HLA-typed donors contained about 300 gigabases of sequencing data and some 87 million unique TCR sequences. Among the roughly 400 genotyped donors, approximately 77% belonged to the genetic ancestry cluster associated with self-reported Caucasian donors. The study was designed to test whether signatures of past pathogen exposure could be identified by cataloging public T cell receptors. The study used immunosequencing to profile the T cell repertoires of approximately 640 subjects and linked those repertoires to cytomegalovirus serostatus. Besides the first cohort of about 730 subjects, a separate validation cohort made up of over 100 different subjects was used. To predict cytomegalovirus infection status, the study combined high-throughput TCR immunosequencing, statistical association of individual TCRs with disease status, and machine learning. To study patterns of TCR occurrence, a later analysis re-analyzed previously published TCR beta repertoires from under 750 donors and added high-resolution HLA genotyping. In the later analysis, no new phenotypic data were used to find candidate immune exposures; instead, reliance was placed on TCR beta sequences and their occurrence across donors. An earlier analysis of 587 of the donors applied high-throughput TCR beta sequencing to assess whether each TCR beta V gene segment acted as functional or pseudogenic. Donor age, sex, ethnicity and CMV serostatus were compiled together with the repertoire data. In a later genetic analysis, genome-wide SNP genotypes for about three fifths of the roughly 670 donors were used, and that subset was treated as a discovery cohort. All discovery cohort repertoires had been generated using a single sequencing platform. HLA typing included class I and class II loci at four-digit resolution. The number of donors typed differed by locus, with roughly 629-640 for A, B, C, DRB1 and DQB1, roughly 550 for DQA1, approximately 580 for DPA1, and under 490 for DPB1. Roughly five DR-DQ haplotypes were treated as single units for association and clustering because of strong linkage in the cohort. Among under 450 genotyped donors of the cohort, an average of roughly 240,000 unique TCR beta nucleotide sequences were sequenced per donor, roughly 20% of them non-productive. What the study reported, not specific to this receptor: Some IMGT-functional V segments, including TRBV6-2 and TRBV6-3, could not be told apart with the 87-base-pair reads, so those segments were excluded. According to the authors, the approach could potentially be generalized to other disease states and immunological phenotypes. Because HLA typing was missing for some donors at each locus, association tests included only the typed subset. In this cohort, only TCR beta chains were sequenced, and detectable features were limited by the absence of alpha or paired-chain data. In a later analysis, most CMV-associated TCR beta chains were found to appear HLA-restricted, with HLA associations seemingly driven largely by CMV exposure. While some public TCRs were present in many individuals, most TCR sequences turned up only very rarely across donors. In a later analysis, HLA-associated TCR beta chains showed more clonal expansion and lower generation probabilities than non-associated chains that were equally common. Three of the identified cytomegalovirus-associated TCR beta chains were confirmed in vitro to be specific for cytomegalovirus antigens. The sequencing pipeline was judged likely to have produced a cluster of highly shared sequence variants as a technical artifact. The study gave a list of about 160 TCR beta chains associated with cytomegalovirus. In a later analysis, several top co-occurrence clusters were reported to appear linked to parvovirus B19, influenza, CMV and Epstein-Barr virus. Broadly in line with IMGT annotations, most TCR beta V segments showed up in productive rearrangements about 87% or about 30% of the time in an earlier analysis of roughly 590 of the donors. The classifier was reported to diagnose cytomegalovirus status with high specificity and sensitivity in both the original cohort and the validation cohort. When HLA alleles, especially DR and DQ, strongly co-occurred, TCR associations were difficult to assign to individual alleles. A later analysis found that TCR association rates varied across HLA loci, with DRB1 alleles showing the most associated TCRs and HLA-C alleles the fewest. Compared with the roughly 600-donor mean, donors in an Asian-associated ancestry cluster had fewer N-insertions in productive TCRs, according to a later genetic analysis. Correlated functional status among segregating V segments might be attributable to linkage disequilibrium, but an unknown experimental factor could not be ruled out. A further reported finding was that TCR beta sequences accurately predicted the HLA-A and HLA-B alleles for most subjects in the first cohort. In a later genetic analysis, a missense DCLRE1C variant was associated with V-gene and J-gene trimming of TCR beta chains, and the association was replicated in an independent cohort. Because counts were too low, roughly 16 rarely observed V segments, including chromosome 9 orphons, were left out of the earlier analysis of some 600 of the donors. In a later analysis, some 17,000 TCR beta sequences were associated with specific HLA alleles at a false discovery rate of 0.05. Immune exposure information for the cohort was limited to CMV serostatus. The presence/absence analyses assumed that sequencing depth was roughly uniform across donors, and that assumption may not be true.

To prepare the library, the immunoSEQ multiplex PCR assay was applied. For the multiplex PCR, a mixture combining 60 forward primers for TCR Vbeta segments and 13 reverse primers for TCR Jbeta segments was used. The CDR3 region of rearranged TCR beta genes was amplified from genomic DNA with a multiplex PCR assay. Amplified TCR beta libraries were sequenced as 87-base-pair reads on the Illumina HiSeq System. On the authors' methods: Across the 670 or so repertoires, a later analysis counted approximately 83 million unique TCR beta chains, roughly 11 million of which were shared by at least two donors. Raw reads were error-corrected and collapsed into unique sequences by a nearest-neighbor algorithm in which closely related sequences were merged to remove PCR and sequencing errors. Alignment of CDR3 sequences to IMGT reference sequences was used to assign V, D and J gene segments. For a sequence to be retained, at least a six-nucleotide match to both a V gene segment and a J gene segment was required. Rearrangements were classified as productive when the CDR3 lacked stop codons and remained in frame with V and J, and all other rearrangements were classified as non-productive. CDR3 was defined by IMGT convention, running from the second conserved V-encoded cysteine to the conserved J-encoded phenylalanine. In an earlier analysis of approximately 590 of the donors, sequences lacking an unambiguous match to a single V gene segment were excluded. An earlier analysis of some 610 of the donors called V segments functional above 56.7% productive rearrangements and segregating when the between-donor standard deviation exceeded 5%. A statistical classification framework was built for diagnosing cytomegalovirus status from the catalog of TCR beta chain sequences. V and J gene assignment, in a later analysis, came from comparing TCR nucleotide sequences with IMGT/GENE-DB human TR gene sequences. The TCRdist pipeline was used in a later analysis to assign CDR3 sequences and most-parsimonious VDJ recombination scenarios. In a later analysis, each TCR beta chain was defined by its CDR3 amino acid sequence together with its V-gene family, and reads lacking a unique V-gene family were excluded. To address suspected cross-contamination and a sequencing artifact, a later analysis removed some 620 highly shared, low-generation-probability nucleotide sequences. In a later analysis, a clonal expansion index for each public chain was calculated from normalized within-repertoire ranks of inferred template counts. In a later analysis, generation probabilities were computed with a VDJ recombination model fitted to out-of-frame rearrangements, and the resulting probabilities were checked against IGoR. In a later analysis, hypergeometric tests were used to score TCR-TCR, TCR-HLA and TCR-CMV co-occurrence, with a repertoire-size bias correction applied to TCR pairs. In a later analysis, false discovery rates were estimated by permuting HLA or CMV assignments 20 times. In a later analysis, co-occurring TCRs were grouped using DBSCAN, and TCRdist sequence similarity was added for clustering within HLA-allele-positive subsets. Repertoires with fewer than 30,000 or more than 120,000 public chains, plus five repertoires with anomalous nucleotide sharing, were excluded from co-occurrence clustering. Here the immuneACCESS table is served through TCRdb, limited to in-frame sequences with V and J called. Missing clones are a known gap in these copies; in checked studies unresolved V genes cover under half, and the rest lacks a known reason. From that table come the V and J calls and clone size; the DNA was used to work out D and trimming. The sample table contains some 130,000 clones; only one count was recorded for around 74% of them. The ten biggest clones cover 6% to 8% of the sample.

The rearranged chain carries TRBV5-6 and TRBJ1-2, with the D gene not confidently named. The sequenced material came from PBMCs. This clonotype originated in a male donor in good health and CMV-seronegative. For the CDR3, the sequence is CASSLDREGYGYTF. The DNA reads TGTGCCAGCAGCTTGGACAGAGAAGGATATGGCTACACCTTC.